Shown below are 10 T cell receptor beta chains from a single sample sequenced in a study of T cells expressing NK-cell markers (dated by TCRdb to the early 2020s). Libraries came from 5' RACE. These reads were obtained on an Illumina HiSeq 2000. TCRdb reprocessed the reads, reporting each CDR3 protein sequence once and no DNA. The record for this sample contains about 540,000 distinct CDR3 sequences. About 3.6% of the sample is held by the ten biggest clonotypes. Sequencing used blood T cells: a sorted CD56 or NKG2C T cell subset, CD4+ or CD8+ T cells, or bulk PBMC T cells (not recorded which). All receptors derive from a man younger than 30 in good health. Donor details come from another sample of the same person, matched by shared clones.

The chain couples TRBV9 to TRBJ2-5. The length of the CDR3 is 13 residues. CDR1 and CDR2 (germline): SGDLS, YYNGEE. CDR3 sequence reads: CASSAQTGETQYF.

This chain joins TRBV24-1 and TRBJ2-1; checking the TCRdb D call of TRBD2 is not possible without DNA. The CDR3 has 15 residues. The germline V gene encodes CDR1 KGHDR and CDR2 SFDVKD. The CDR3 is CATSDLAGGYNEQFF.

This chain joins TRBV29-1 and TRBJ1-2; TCRdb reports TRBD1, a call that lacks DNA to check it against. The CDR3 totals 14 residues. Germline CDR1 is SQVTM and CDR2 is ANQGSEA. CDR3 sequence reads: CSVPDLTGLKGYTF.

This chain joins TRBV10-3 and TRBJ1-1. The CDR3 consists of 13 residues. Germline values: CDR1 ENHRY, CDR2 SYGVKD. The CDR3 region is CAISGEMGTEAFF.

J is TRBJ2-7 and V is TRBV27; TCRdb's assignment of TRBD1 cannot be checked, as there is no DNA. Germline V gene data show CDR1 as MNHEY and CDR2 as SMNVEV (reference sequence). The CDR3 consists of 12 residues. CDR3 sequence reads: CASSPRGNEQYF.

The V gene is TRBV15, the J gene TRBJ2-7; TCRdb indicates TRBD1, and absent DNA this call remains unverified. Germline V gene sequence: CDR1 LNHNV, CDR2 YYDKDF (reference sequence). This CDR3 has 12 amino acids. The CDR3 reads CATSRTGDEQYF.

The gene calls are TRBV12-3 or TRBV12-4 and TRBJ1-1; the TRBD1 assignment by TCRdb is unverifiable without DNA. The length of the CDR3 is 15 residues. This chain's CDR3 is CASSDRELMDTEAFF.

The rearrangement joins TRBV12-3 or TRBV12-4 to TRBJ1-6; TCRdb picks TRBD1, but there is no DNA to check that call. CDR3 size: 15 residues. CDR3 in amino acids: CASSTGQGGNSPLHF.

The genes are TRBV12-3 or TRBV12-4 and TRBJ2-5; TCRdb calls TRBD1, which cannot be checked without DNA. This CDR3 contains 14 residues. CDR3: CASSFRRGTGPQYF.

This chain connects TRBV7-9 to TRBJ1-1. Germline assignment: CDR1 SEHNR and CDR2 FQNEAQ (reference sequence). The CDR3 has 11 amino acids. Here the CDR3 reads CASSFDSEAFF.